This TCR beta chain was sequenced for a study of blood T cell repertoires in COVID-19 (dated by TCRdb to about 2020). Context from the whole study: The collaborator samples originated in the United States, Italy and Spain and spanned the acute and convalescent phases of COVID-19. The prospective study material was composed of cDNA or gDNA derived from T cells, B-cell-depleted T cells, or PBMCs. Deeply sampled blood TCRbeta repertoires from subjects exposed to, actively infected with, or recovered from COVID-19 were included in the dataset. The repertoires were made available in a free public database intended to serve as a resource for research on the immune response to SARS-CoV-2. Samples came from the ongoing ImmuneRACE study (first 160 participants) plus 1,254 subjects from 6 global collaborators. Nearly every sample came with metadata listing a de-identified subject ID, COVID-19 status, age in years and sex. Where available, HLA class I and class II types were taken from metadata supplied by the sample provider and were not determined by assay-based typing.

The immunoSEQ Assay, a bias-controlled multiplex PCR, was used to amplify TCRbeta CDR3 regions from genomic DNA. As for the original processing: Within the assay, amplification of reference gene primers was used to estimate how many nucleated cells each sample contained. Sequence reads were collapsed and filtered to measure the absolute abundance of every unique TCRbeta CDR3 rearrangement. For each sample, productive Simpson clonality was calculated as the square root of Simpson's diversity index over productive rearrangements. TCRdb stores this immuneACCESS table with in-frame sequences only. Part of the clones is absent; in the studies checked, under half of the shortfall reflects unresolved V genes, and no reason is known for the rest. D and trimming were read from the DNA, whereas the V and J calls and clone size are those reported in that table. Here the sample has fewer than 400,000 clones; roughly 90% occur a single time. Less than 3% of the sample comes from the top ten.

Findings and caveats that apply to the study as a whole: The amount of clinical and demographic metadata varied by source and participant and was provided uncurated.

Based on the germline V gene (reference sequence), the CDR1 and CDR2 sequences are MNHEY and SMNVEV. V is pared back by 4 bases and J by 1 base, with 4 bases lying between the germline termini. The CDR3 runs 13 residues from the cysteine to the phenylalanine. Kept here is only the CDR3 DNA, which spans 39 bases and is read in frame from base 1. A note on this clone: What antigen it recognizes has not been identified. Base-call qualities are not available, and no considerably larger clone is one nucleotide away. The same CDR3 is also encoded by other DNA sequences in this sample.

One collaborating source in Seattle enrolled patients while the patients were actively infected and followed the patients over time throughout the course of disease. Whole blood was collected in K2EDTA tubes by collaborating institutions according to the institutions' own protocols. For TCRbeta analysis, collaborators shipped samples as frozen whole blood, isolated PBMCs, or DNA extracted from either of those sample types. Sequencing input: peripheral blood. This clonotype originated in a woman in her 30s with COVID-19, enrolled during active disease. The chain is encoded by TRBV27 joined to TRBJ2-2, with the D gene not confidently named. The bases read TGTGCCAGCAGTTCGGGGAACACCGGGGAGCTGTTTTTT. Its protein product is CASSSGNTGELFF.